The 11 T cell receptor beta chains in this list originate from one sample, sequenced in a study of read filtering for tumor transcriptome and immune sequencing. The library was built from about 0.4 ug RNA with molecular barcoded adaptors for alpha/delta and beta/gamma chains. TCRdb independently ran MiXCR on the reads; one entry per CDR3 protein. Altogether some 39,000 distinct CDR3 sequences are present, around 13% being singletons, with the ten largest covering around 20%. The sequenced sample was a population of CD138-negative cells sorted from bone marrow. The receptors come from a donor aged 40 or older with multiple myeloma.

The chain recombines TRBV20-1 with TRBJ2-6, with a weak D call TRBD2 (7 bases). From germline, CDR1 is DFQATT and CDR2 SNEGSKA (reference sequence). V shed 2 bases and J shed 4 bases, with 12 bases lying between them. This CDR3 comprises 15 residues. CDR3 sequence: CSARRGAQGANVLTF. Written as DNA, the CDR3 is TGCAGTGCTAGACGGGGGGCGCAAGGGGCCAACGTCCTGACTTTC.

Details on this clonotype: The conserved final phenylalanine or tryptophan is absent from the CDR3, which likely points to a read error. The chain has TRBV20-1 and TRBJ2-1; D perhaps matches TRBD2 (6 bases). The CDR3 totals 14 residues. Germline CDR1 reads DFQATT; CDR2 reads SNEGSKA (reference sequence). The CDR3 loop reads CGAREGGAGNEQFS. For the CDR3, the DNA is TGCGGTGCTAGAGAGGGCGGAGCGGGCAATGAGCAGTTCTCC.

The chain joins TRBV3-1 to TRBJ2-3; 12 bases are a match to TRBD2. V was pared by 4 bases and J by 2 bases, with 4 bases of the junction left unmatched. There are 16 residues in the CDR3. Germline lookup yields CDR1 LGHDT and CDR2 YNNKEL (reference sequence). The CDR3 sequence is CASSPLAGGSTDTQYF. As DNA, the CDR3 is TGTGCCAGCAGCCCTCTAGCGGGGGGGTCCACAGATACGCAGTATTTT.

This clonotype appeared many times. The chain couples TRBV19 to TRBJ1-1; tentatively, D is TRBD1 (6 bases). Germline values: CDR1 LNHDA, CDR2 SQIVND (reference sequence). The CDR3 is 16 residues long. The V gene lost 4 bases and the J gene lost 5 bases, with 20 bases spanning the gap. CDR3 DNA sequence: TGTGCCAGTAGTAGTGACAGGCCCCTGATTGGTACTGAAGCTTTCTTT. Encoded protein: CASSSDRPLIGTEAFF.

There are a few counts of this clonotype. An end of the junction does not agree with germline; a read error may underlie this. V and J are TRBV5-1 and TRBJ2-5; 8 bases align to TRBD2. The CDR3 loop spans 16 amino acids. Germline CDR1 is SGHRS and CDR2 is YFSETQ. The CDR3 DNA is TGCGCCAGCAGCTCACCCCGGGGGGGGCTTCAAGAGACCCTGTACTTC. It translates to CASSSPRGGLQETLYF.

This clonotype was observed at least ten times. This chain joins TRBV20-1 and TRBJ2-3; TRBD1 aligns across 7 bases. Germline values: CDR1 DFQATT, CDR2 SNEGSKA (reference sequence). V was pared by 6 bases and J by 4 bases, with 4 bases of the junction left unmatched. This CDR3 contains 12 residues. CDR3 sequence: CSAPRGPDTQYF. The CDR3 bases are TGCAGTGCCCCGAGGGGGCCAGATACGCAGTATTTT.

The table lists this clonotype with many counts. The chain is built from TRBV30 and TRBJ1-1; 7 positions match TRBD1. Germline lookup yields CDR1 GTSNPN and CDR2 SVGIG (reference sequence). This CDR3 comprises 13 residues. J lost 1 base, V lost 2 bases, and 1 base had no gene match. CDR3 nucleotides: TGTGCCTGGAGTAGACAGGGGAACACTGAAGCTTTCTTT. Residues: CAWSRQGNTEAFF.

This clonotype was counted many times. A much larger clonotype is one base distant, so this may be a read error. The chain uses TRBV18 and TRBJ2-1; 8 nucleotides line up with TRBD1. The J segment lost 3 bases and the V segment lost 6 bases, leaving 4 bases of the junction unmatched. CDR1 KGHSH and CDR2 LQKENI come from the germline V gene. CDR3 length: 14 amino acids. The CDR3 is CASSRGQDYNEQFF. As DNA, the CDR3 is TGTGCCAGCTCCCGGGGACAGGACTACAATGAGCAGTTCTTC.

This clonotype was observed a few times. The chain recombines TRBV20-1 with TRBJ1-5, with 12 bases aligning to TRBD1. This CDR3 has 16 amino acids. The germline gives CDR1 DFQATT, CDR2 SNEGSKA (reference sequence). The J segment lost 7 bases and the V segment lost 1 base, leaving 8 bases of the junction unmatched. In DNA, the CDR3 is TGCAGTGCTAGAGGGGGGGACAGGGGGCATAGGCAGCCCCAGCATTTT. It yields the protein CSARGGDRGHRQPQHF.

This clonotype has only a few counts. V gene TRBV12-3 or TRBV12-4 combines with J gene TRBJ2-2; 8 positions match TRBD1. J gave up 6 bases and V 5 bases, and 5 bases lay outside the gene matches. The CDR3 has 14 amino acids. The CDR3 spells CASSPLTGAGELFF. CDR3 DNA sequence: TGTGCCAGCAGTCCTTTGACAGGGGCCGGGGAGCTGTTTTTT.

In this sample, this clonotype turned up many times. This chain links TRBV5-4 with TRBJ1-1; 9 bases are shared with TRBD1. V lost 4 bases, J lost 3 bases, and 4 bases stayed unmatched. CDR1 is SGHNT, CDR2 YYREEE, per germline (reference sequence). The CDR3 consists of 14 residues. The CDR3 loop is CASSGDRADTEAFF. The CDR3 bases are TGTGCCAGCAGCGGGGACAGGGCGGACACTGAAGCTTTCTTT.